The 5 T cell receptor beta chains listed next were all sequenced from one sample in a study of blood T cell repertoires in COVID-19. Some clones are missing from TCRdb's copy, which holds only in-frame ones; the method was immunoSEQ multiplex PCR. The table records about 34,000 clones, about 93% of them present only once. The source material was peripheral blood. Receptors were obtained from a human donor in a cohort sampled during active COVID-19.

The rearrangement links TRBV28 to TRBJ2-3; D remains ambiguous. Germline values: CDR1 MDHEN, CDR2 SYDVKM. This CDR3 region has 12 residues. The V end was cut by 2 bases, the J end by 5 bases, with 5 bases between. The CDR3 here is CASSLTGDTQYF. For the CDR3, the DNA is TGTGCCAGCAGTTTAACGGGAGATACGCAGTATTTT.

The genes are TRBV27 and TRBJ1-6, with D tentatively TRBD1 (5 bases). The length of the CDR3 is 12 residues. CDR1 is MNHEY and CDR2 is SMNVEV in the germline V gene (reference sequence). Trimming cost V 6 bases and J 10 bases, with 10 bases left between them. The CDR3 sequence: CASREGRSPLHF. CDR3 nucleotides: TGTGCCAGCAGGGAGGGACGGTCACCCCTCCACTTT.

The V call is TRBV7-2, the J call TRBJ2-1; tentative D call: TRBD2 (5 bases). Germline V lookup: CDR1 SGHTA, CDR2 FQGNSA. The CDR3 is 16 residues long. Deletions cut 1 base from V and 7 bases from J, with 17 bases between. The CDR3 DNA reads as TGTGCCAGCAGCTTAGATGGAGGATCCGGTGGGAATGAGCAGTTCTTC. It translates to CASSLDGGSGGNEQFF.

The count of this clone is one. The chain uses TRBV5-4 and TRBJ1-1; D is unresolved. Germline V gene sequence: CDR1 SGHNT, CDR2 YYREEE (reference sequence). V was cut by 4 bases and J by 8 bases, with 12 bases left in between. The CDR3 totals 12 residues. In DNA form, the CDR3 reads TGTGCCAGCAGCCCCCGTGGAGGGGAAGCTTTCTTT. It encodes CASSPRGGEAFF.

This chain connects TRBV2 to TRBJ1-1; 8 bases fit TRBD1. The trim removed 6 bases at V and 5 bases at J, leaving 20 bases unmatched. There are 18 residues in the CDR3. The germline gives CDR1 SNHLY, CDR2 FYNNEI. The CDR3 sequence is CASRRGQGLTLVDTEAFF. The CDR3 bases are TGTGCCAGCAGGAGAGGACAGGGACTTACCTTAGTGGATACTGAAGCTTTCTTT. The complete variable domain, with remaining parts taken from reference TRBV2 and TRBJ1-1, reads EPEVTQTPSHQVTQMGQEVILRCVPISNHLYFYWYRQILGQKVEFLVSFYNNEISEKSEIFDDQFSVERPDGSNFTLKIRSTKLEDSAMYFCASRRGQGLTLVDTEAFFGQGTRLTVV.